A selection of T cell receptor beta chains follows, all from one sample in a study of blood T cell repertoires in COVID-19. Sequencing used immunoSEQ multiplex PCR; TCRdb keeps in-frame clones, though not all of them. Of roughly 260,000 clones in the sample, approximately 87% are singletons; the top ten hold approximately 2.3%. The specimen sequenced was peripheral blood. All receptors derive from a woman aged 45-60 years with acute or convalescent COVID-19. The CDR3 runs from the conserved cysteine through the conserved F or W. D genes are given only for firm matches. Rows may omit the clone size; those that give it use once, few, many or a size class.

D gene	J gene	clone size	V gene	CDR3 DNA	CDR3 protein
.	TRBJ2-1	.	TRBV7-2	TGTGCCAGCAGCTTAGTGATGCTGGCAGGGCAAAATGAGCAGTTCTTC	CASSLVMLAGQNEQFF
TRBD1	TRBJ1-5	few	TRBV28	TGTGCCAGCCGATCACAGGGGGCGGGCAATCAGCCCCAGCATTTT	CASRSQGAGNQPQHF
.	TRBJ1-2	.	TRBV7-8	TGTGCCAGCAGCTTAGGGGGCAGGGGCGGCTACACCTTC	CASSLGGRGGYTF
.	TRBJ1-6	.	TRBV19	TGTGCCAGTAGTCAGGGACTTAATTCACCCCTCCACTTT	CASSQGLNSPLHF
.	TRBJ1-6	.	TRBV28	TGTGCCAGCAGTAGAGGTACCCTGAGAGATTCACCCCTCCACTTT	CASSRGTLRDSPLHF
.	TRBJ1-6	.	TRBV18	TGTGCCAGCACAGGACAAGATAATTCACCCCTCCACTTT	CASTGQDNSPLHF
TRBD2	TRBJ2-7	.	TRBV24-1	TGTGCCACCAGTCCAAGCGGGAGCAACGACGAGCAGTACTTC	CATSPSGSNDEQYF
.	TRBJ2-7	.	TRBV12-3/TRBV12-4	TGTGCCAGCAGTTCACTAGGGGGGGGCGAGCAGTACTTC	CASSSLGGGEQYF
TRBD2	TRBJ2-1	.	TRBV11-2	TGTGCCAGCAGCCAAAACCTAGCGGGAGGACAGGGTGAGCAGTTCTTC	CASSQNLAGGQGEQFF
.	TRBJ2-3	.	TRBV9	TGTGCCAGCAGCCCACCCCCGGGGGTTGTGGATACGCAGTATTTT	CASSPPPGVVDTQYF
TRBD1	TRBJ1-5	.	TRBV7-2	TGTGCCAGCAGCTTAGGGCCTCCGGGACAGAGAAGCAATCAGCCCCAGCATTTT	CASSLGPPGQRSNQPQHF
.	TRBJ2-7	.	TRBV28	TGTGCCAGCAGTTCCTGGGGGGACAGCCTATCCTACGAGCAGTACTTC	CASSSWGDSLSYEQYF
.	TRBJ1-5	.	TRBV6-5	TGTGCCAGCACAAGGCCGGGGTTGAATCAGCCCCAGCATTTT	CASTRPGLNQPQHF
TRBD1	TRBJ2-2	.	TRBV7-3	TGTGCCAGCAGCATACAGGGGACCGGGGAGCTGTTTTTT	CASSIQGTGELFF
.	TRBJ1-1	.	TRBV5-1	TGCGCCAGCAAACATTCAGGGCTTTCCGGTGAAGCTTTCTTT	CASKHSGLSGEAFF
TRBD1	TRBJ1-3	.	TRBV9	TGTGCCAGCAGCTTAGCAGGGGGCTCTGGAAACACCATATATTTT	CASSLAGGSGNTIYF
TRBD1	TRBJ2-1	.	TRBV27	TGTGCCAGCGCATATACAACAGGGGGGAGTTACAATGAGCAGTTCTTC	CASAYTTGGSYNEQFF
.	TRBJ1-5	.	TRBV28	TGTGCCAGCAGTTCGGGGGTCGGGCAGCCCCAGCATTTT	CASSSGVGQPQHF
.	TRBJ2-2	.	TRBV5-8	TGTGCCAGCAGCCCCGGGGTGGCGGGGATCGGGGAGCTGTTTTTT	CASSPGVAGIGELFF
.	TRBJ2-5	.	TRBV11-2	TGTGCCAGCAGCTTAAGGTCTGGCCAGGCGGAGACCCAGTACTTC	CASSLRSGQAETQYF
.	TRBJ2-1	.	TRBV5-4	TGTGCCAGCAGCAACCGACAGGTAAATGAGCAGTTCTTC	CASSNRQVNEQFF
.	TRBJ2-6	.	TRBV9	TGTGCCAGCAGCGTAGAGCCCTCTGGGGCCAACGTCCTGACTTTC	CASSVEPSGANVLTF
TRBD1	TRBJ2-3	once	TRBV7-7	TGTGCCAGCAGCCGAACAGGGGATGTCACAGATACGCAGTATTTT	CASSRTGDVTDTQYF
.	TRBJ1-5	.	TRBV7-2	TGTGCCAGCAGCGGAACAGGGAATAGCAATCAGCCCCAGCATTTT	CASSGTGNSNQPQHF
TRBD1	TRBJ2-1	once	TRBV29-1	TGCAGCGTTGAAGGGGGACAGGGGGCCATGAATGAGCAGTTCTTC	CSVEGGQGAMNEQFF
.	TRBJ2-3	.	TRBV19	TGTGCCAGTAGTATCAGGGCAGATACGCAGTATTTT	CASSIRADTQYF
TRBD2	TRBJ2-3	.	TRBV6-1	TGTGCCAGCAGTGAAGCGGGGGGGTTCACAGATACGCAGTATTTT	CASSEAGGFTDTQYF
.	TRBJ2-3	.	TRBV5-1	TGCGCCAGCAGCCTAGGGGGCACAGATACGCAGTATTTT	CASSLGGTDTQYF
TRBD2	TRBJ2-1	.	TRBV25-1	TGTGCCAGCAAAAGAAGCGGGAGCTACAATGAGCAGTTCTTC	CASKRSGSYNEQFF
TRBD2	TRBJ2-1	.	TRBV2	TGTGCCGCAACCACGGGAGGGAATGAGCAGTTCTTC	CAATTGGNEQFF
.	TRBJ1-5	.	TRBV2	TGTGCCAGCACCGACCGGGTTGGTCACCAGCCCCAGCATTTT	CASTDRVGHQPQHF
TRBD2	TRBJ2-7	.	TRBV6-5	TGTGCCAGCAGTTTAACAGGGACTAGCTGGGGCTACGAGCAGTACTTC	CASSLTGTSWGYEQYF
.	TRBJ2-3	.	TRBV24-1	TGTGCCACCAGTGGAGGTGGCACAGATACGCAGTATTTT	CATSGGGTDTQYF
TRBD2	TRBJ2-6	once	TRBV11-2	TGTGCCAGCAGCTTAGACACTAGCGGGAGAGCTGGGGCCAACGTCCTGACTTTC	CASSLDTSGRAGANVLTF
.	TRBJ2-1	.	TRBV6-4	TGTGCCAGCAGTGACTCGAGTCGGTCTGCCTACAATGAGCAGTTCTTC	CASSDSSRSAYNEQFF
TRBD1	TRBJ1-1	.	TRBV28	TGTGCCAGCAGGAAGACAGGGAGAGGCACTGAAGCTTTCTTT	CASRKTGRGTEAFF
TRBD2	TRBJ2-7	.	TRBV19	TGTGCCAGTAGTATAGGACTAGCGGGTTCCTACGAGCAGTACTTC	CASSIGLAGSYEQYF
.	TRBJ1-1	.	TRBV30	TGTGCCTGGAGTGTAGGGGTTTCGAACACTGAAGCTTTCTTT	CAWSVGVSNTEAFF
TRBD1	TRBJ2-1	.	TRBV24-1	TGTGCCACCAGTGCAGGGGGATTCGACAATGAGCAGTTCTTC	CATSAGGFDNEQFF
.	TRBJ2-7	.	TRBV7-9	TGTGCCAGCAGCTTAACAGGGTCGACCTACGAGCAGTACTTC	CASSLTGSTYEQYF
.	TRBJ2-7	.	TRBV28	TGTGCCAGCAGTTTAGGGTCTAGTGAATACCACGAGCAGTACTTC	CASSLGSSEYHEQYF
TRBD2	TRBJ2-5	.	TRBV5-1	TGCGCCAGCAGCCCACTAGCGGGAGGTGTGGGAGAGACCCAGTACTTC	CASSPLAGGVGETQYF
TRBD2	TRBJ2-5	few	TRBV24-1	TGTGCCACCAGTGACATCGGGACTAGTGAATTGGAGACCCAGTACTTC	CATSDIGTSELETQYF
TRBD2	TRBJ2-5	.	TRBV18	TGTGCCAGCTCCCACCCCGGGACTAGCTGGGAGACCCAGTACTTC	CASSHPGTSWETQYF
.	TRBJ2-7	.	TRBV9	TGTGCCAGCAGCGTAGCCCCAGGGGCGGTCTACGAGCAGTACTTC	CASSVAPGAVYEQYF
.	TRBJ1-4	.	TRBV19	TGTGCCAGTAGACTACAGGGTGCCACTAATGAAAAACTGTTTTTT	CASRLQGATNEKLFF
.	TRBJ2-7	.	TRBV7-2	TGTGCCAGCAGCTTAGTGGGTGGGGCTAACTACGAGCAGTACTTC	CASSLVGGANYEQYF
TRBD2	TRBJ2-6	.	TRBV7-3	TGTGCCAGCAGCCGGGCCTCAGGCAGCGGGGCCAGCGTCCTGACTTTC	CASSRASGSGASVLTF
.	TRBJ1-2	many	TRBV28	TGTGCCAGTATACAGGCGGGGGACTATGGCTACACCTTC	CASIQAGDYGYTF